The 7 T cell receptor beta chains below were found in one sample sequenced in a study of blood T cell repertoires in COVID-19. Using immunoSEQ multiplex PCR, the repertoire was profiled, and TCRdb retains in-frame clones only, with some absent. The data show 310,000 or so clones, about 85% seen once. The specimen was peripheral blood. The source is a woman between 50 and 59 years old who had recovered from COVID-19.

This rearrangement joins TRBV28 to TRBJ2-7; TRBD2 matches 7 bases. This CDR3 has 14 residues. Unmatched junction bases numbered 6, after V lost 4 bases and J lost 3 bases. Germline V lookup: CDR1 MDHEN, CDR2 SYDVKM. CDR3 in amino acids: CASSSVGGDYEQYF. The CDR3 bases are TGTGCCAGCAGTTCCGTTGGGGGGGACTACGAGCAGTACTTC.

This chain joins TRBV2 and TRBJ2-7, with 16 bases identical to TRBD2. The CDR3 spans 16 residues. Germline CDR1 reads SNHLY; CDR2 reads FYNNEI. V gave up 5 bases and J gave up 3 bases; unmatched junction bases: 4. CDR3 in amino acids: CASSKGLAGGFYEQYF. The CDR3 DNA is TGTGCCAGCAGTAAGGGACTAGCGGGGGGGTTCTACGAGCAGTACTTC. Variable domain in full (rest from reference TRBV2 and TRBJ2-7): EPEVTQTPSHQVTQMGQEVILRCVPISNHLYFYWYRQILGQKVEFLVSFYNNEISEKSEIFDDQFSVERPDGSNFTLKIRSTKLEDSAMYFCASSKGLAGGFYEQYFGPGTRLTVT.

This clone was counted once. The CDR3 DNA reads TGTGCCATCAGGGCAGAACCCATGAACACTGAAGCTTTCTTT. Amino acids: CAIRAEPMNTEAFF. The rearrangement links TRBV10-3 to TRBJ1-1, with unresolved D. This CDR3 spans 14 amino acids. Germline V gene lookup returns CDR1 ENHRY and CDR2 SYGVKD. The V end was cut by 6 bases, the J end by 0 bases, with 11 bases between.

The chain carries TRBV12-5 and TRBJ1-3; 7 nucleotides line up with TRBD1. The CDR3 is 18 residues long. CDR1 LGHNT and CDR2 FRNRAP come from the germline V gene. Trimming at V came to 0 bases and at J to 4 bases, leaving 12 bases not matched to a gene. As DNA, the CDR3 is TGTGCTAGTGGTTTGGTACGGCTCCGGGACAGAGACGGAAACACCATATATTTT. Translating gives CASGLVRLRDRDGNTIYF.

The CDR3 reads CASSLTGTGSEQYF. Here the CDR3 DNA reads TGCGCCAGCAGCTTAACCGGGACAGGGTCCGAGCAGTACTTC. This chain uses TRBV5-1 with TRBJ2-7; TRBD1 aligns across 9 bases. Trimming removed 2 bases from V and 6 bases from J; junction bases left unmatched: 6. This CDR3 region has 14 residues. Per germline, CDR1 SGHRS and CDR2 YFSETQ.

The rearrangement uses TRBV9 and TRBJ1-1; 8 bases are shared with TRBD1. Germline V gives CDR1 SGDLS, CDR2 YYNGEE. The CDR3 totals 15 residues. V shed 0 bases, J shed 5 bases, and the junction held 6 bases outside the gene matches. The DNA for the CDR3 is TGTGCCAGCAGCGTAGGGACAGGGATCCAGACTGAAGCTTTCTTT. Translation gives CASSVGTGIQTEAFF. Variable domain in full (rest from reference TRBV9 and TRBJ1-1): DSGVTQTPKHLITATGQRVTLRCSPRSGDLSVYWYQQSLDQGLQFLIQYYNGEERAKGNILERFSAQQFPDLHSELNLSSLELGDSALYFCASSVGTGIQTEAFFGQGTRLTVV.

This clone came up a few times. The chain links TRBV6-6 to TRBJ2-7; D remains unclear. Deletions cut 6 bases from V and 1 base from J, with 10 bases between. Germline V CDR1 and CDR2: MNHNY, SVGAGI (reference sequence). The CDR3 has 13 residues. The CDR3 DNA follows: TGTGCCAGCAGACCGGGTCGGTCCTACGAGCAGTACTTC. Its protein product is CASRPGRSYEQYF.